The entry below gives a single T cell receptor beta chain sequence along with its context. Its specificity is not known. The data were obtained in a study of cytomegalovirus exposure and HLA in healthy donors. Study observations and caveats: HLA alleles were associated with 15,000 to 20,000 TCR beta sequences in a later analysis at 0.05 false discovery rate. It was likely that a cluster of highly shared sequence variants was a sequencing artifact. As a later analysis showed, several of the most significant clusters appeared to be linked to common viral pathogens. Exclusion as indistinguishable affected some V segments, including TRBV6-2 and TRBV6-3.

Germline assignment: CDR1 SGHDT and CDR2 YYEEEE. The CDR3 has 13 amino acids. V lost 6 bases to trimming and J lost 1 base, with 5 bases between them. Both 60 Vbeta primers and 13 Jbeta primers went into the PCR. Here immunoSEQ multiplex PCR was the method, and the copy in TCRdb shows in-frame clones only, minus some. The sample carries some 65,000 clones, 70% to 85% recorded once. The source of this sequence is a girl aged 10 to 17 in good health and CMV-seropositive. This chain uses TRBV5-6 with TRBJ2-6; no clear D. The sample comprised PBMCs. The CDR3 protein is CASTNSGANVLTF. The CDR3 DNA is TGTGCCAGCACTAATTCTGGGGCCAACGTCCTGACTTTC.